This T cell receptor beta chain originates from a study of control samples from healthy donors and cancer patients. This clone was seen once. TCRdb keeps only in-frame clones here, not all; method: immunoSEQ multiplex PCR. The repertoire holds some 140,000 clones, with over 85% as singletons. The sample consisted of PBMCs. This sequence originates from a man aged 45-65 years with head and neck cancer.

The CDR3 sequence: CASRSPGLASLEQYF. DNA of the CDR3: TGTGCCAGCAGGAGTCCGGGACTAGCGTCTTTAGAGCAGTACTTC. The V gene is TRBV11-2, the J gene TRBJ2-7; the match to TRBD2 covers 10 bases. The CDR3 length is 15 residues. Trimming cost V 6 bases and J 7 bases; bases outside gene matches: 12. From germline, CDR1 is SGHAT and CDR2 FQNNGV.